One sample yielded the 9 T cell receptor beta chains listed below, sequenced in a study of blood T cell repertoires in COVID-19 (TCRdb year 2020). The library was made by the immunoSEQ multiplex PCR assay. Sourced from immuneACCESS, this table was stored by TCRdb with only in-frame sequences that have V and J called. A share of the clones is absent; for the studies checked, an unresolved V gene accounts for under half, and the remainder has no known explanation. This sample lists fewer than 150,000 clones; 71% were detected once. The top ten clonotypes cover 0.75% to 0.9% of the sample. Source material: peripheral blood. Every receptor here comes from a human donor with acute or convalescent COVID-19. The donor label of this sample is uncertain.

The chain uses TRBV19 and TRBJ1-1; a possible D gene is TRBD1 (6 bases). In germline, CDR1 is LNHDA, CDR2 SQIVND (reference sequence). The CDR3 spans 14 residues. V gave up 5 bases and J gave up 2 bases, with 12 bases separating them. The CDR3 DNA is TGTGCCAGTAGTGCAGACAGGAGAAACACTGAAGCTTTCTTT. It translates to CASSADRRNTEAFF.

The gene calls are TRBV2 and TRBJ2-1, with 8 bases identical to TRBD1. Germline values: CDR1 SNHLY, CDR2 FYNNEI. CDR3 length: 14 residues. After removal of 6 bases from V and 12 bases from J, the junction contained 13 bases not matched to a gene. CDR3 loop: CASRPGQGAHGQFF. CDR3 DNA sequence: TGTGCCAGCAGACCAGGACAGGGAGCGCATGGGCAGTTCTTC.

V and J are TRBV23-1 and TRBJ2-5; 9 positions match TRBD2. TRBV23-1 has ORF status, its function being uncertain. The trim removed 8 bases at V and 2 bases at J, leaving 15 bases unmatched. This CDR3 is 17 amino acids long. The CDR3 sequence is CASPVGVSGGPQETQYF. CDR3 nucleotides: TGCGCCAGCCCCGTAGGGGTTAGCGGGGGCCCGCAAGAGACCCAGTACTTC.

There are many counts of this clone. The chain combines TRBV29-1 with TRBJ2-2, with 9 bases that match TRBD1. The CDR3 covers 13 residues. Germline values: CDR1 SQVTM, CDR2 ANQGSEA. The junction had 6 bases not matched to a gene; V was cut back by 8 bases and J by 5 bases. CDR3 residues: CSSRTGDTGELFF. Here the CDR3 DNA reads TGCAGCTCCAGGACAGGGGATACCGGGGAGCTGTTTTTT.

The gene calls are TRBV20-1 and TRBJ1-1, with D tentatively TRBD1 (5 bases). The CDR3 consists of 14 residues. Per the germline V gene, CDR1 is DFQATT and CDR2 is SNEGSKA (reference sequence). The ends were cut back, 3 bases at V and 1 base at J, with 12 bases in the middle. DNA of the CDR3: TGCAGTGCTAGTCGTCAGGGTCCGAACACTGAAGCTTTCTTT. It encodes CSASRQGPNTEAFF.

This chain links TRBV19 with TRBJ2-2; D possibly corresponds to TRBD2 (5 bases). The length of the CDR3 is 14 residues. Germline CDR1 LNHDA, CDR2 SQIVND (reference sequence). V gave up 6 bases and J gave up 3 bases, with 11 bases separating them. In DNA form, the CDR3 reads TGTGCCAGTAGGGACTCTGGGGACACCGGGGAGCTGTTTTTT. Its protein product is CASRDSGDTGELFF. Variable domain in full (rest from reference TRBV19 and TRBJ2-2): DGGITQSPKYLFRKEGQNVTLSCEQNLNHDAMYWYRQDPGQGLRLIYYSQIVNDFQKGDIAEGYSVSREKKESFPLTVTSAQKNPTAFYLCASRDSGDTGELFFGEGSRLTVL.

The V call is TRBV24-1, the J call TRBJ2-7; the D is unclear. The length of the CDR3 is 13 residues. CDR1 and CDR2 (germline): KGHDR, SFDVKD. Deletions cut 0 bases from V and 8 bases from J, with 10 bases between. CDR3 residues: CATSDLASGKQYF. The DNA of the CDR3 is TGTGCCACCAGTGATTTGGCTTCAGGAAAGCAGTACTTC.

This clone came up once. This chain links TRBV24-1 with TRBJ2-2; 7 nucleotides match TRBD1. The CDR3 spans 16 residues. After removal of 3 bases from V and 5 bases from J, the junction contained 8 bases not matched to a gene. Germline CDR1 is KGHDR and CDR2 is SFDVKD. CDR3 DNA: TGTGCCACCAGTGATCCCCGACAGGGAAGAACCGGGGAGCTGTTTTTT. The encoded protein is CATSDPRQGRTGELFF.

This clone appeared many times. In the same sample, other DNA sequences code for this CDR3. The chain combines TRBV6-5 with TRBJ2-7, with 13 bases that match TRBD2. CDR1 is MNHEY and CDR2 is SVGAGI in the germline V gene. The CDR3 loop spans 14 amino acids. Trimming at V came to 6 bases and at J to 3 bases, leaving 2 bases not matched to a gene. CDR3 protein: CASRRLAGGYEQYF. In nucleotides, the CDR3 is TGTGCCAGCAGGAGACTAGCGGGGGGCTACGAGCAGTACTTC.